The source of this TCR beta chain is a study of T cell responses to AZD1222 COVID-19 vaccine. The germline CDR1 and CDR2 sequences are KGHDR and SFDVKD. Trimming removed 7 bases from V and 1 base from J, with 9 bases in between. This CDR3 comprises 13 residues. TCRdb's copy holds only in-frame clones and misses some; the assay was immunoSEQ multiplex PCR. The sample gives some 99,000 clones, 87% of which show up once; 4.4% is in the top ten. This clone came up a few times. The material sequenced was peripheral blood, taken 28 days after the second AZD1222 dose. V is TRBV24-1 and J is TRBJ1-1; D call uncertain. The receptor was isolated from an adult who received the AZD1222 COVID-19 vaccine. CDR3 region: CATRPETNTEAFF. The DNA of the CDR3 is TGTGCCACCAGGCCAGAGACGAACACTGAAGCTTTCTTT.